This is a list of T cell receptor beta chains from one sample in a study of tumor-infiltrating lymphocytes in localized non-small cell lung cancer. The repertoire was sequenced with immunoSEQ multiplex PCR; TCRdb's copy has only in-frame clones and lacks some. The sample gives around 14,000 clones, less than 75% of which show up once; 22% is in the top ten. Sequencing was performed on uninvolved lung tissue not adjacent to the tumor. The source of these receptors is a human donor with non-small cell lung cancer. Both conserved end residues are part of each CDR3. Each record gives: J gene, V gene, clone size, D gene, CDR3 DNA, CDR3 protein. D genes are given only for firm matches. Clone size is not always given. Where it is, it says once, few, many or a class for expanded clones.

TRBJ2-2 TRBV25-1 NA NA TGTGCCAGCAGTGAATCCGCAGGGGACCCGACCGGGGAGCTGTTTTTT CASSESAGDPTGELFF
TRBJ1-1 TRBV25-1 few NA TGTGCCAGCAGAGGCCGATTCAGCCAGGGAGACACTGAAGCTTTCTTT CASRGRFSQGDTEAFF
TRBJ2-7 TRBV6-5 NA NA TGTGGCTTTCGGGGTGGCAGAACCTTCTACGAGCAGTACTTC CGFRGGRTFYEQYF
TRBJ2-7 TRBV10-3 once TRBD2 TGTGCCATCAGTGAGTCGAGGCTCGGCGGGGGGTCGAGGGGGGGCTACGAGCAGTACTTC CAISESRLGGGSRGGYEQYF
TRBJ2-2 TRBV6-6 NA NA TGTGCCAGCAATAGCAGAAACACCGGGGAGCTGTTTTTT CASNSRNTGELFF
TRBJ1-1 TRBV7-6 few NA TGTGCCAGCAGCTTAAGGGGGGTTGGCACTGAAGCTTTCTTT CASSLRGVGTEAFF
TRBJ2-5 TRBV27 medium-sized TRBD2 TGTGCCAGCAAAGCGGGAGCCACATACCAAGAGACCCAGTACTTC CASKAGATYQETQYF
TRBJ1-1 TRBV4-1 NA TRBD1 TGCGCCAGCAGCCAAAGACAGGGAACTATGAACACTGAAGCTTTCTTT CASSQRQGTMNTEAFF
TRBJ1-4 TRBV5-6 NA NA TGTGCCAGCAGCTTGGTTGGGGTTTCAGGTGAAAAACTGTTTTTT CASSLVGVSGEKLFF
TRBJ1-1 TRBV19 NA TRBD1 TGTGCCAGTAATTTTCCCGGGACAGGGGAAAGAACTGAAGCTTTCTTT CASNFPGTGERTEAFF
TRBJ2-7 TRBV13 NA TRBD2 TGTGCCAGCAGCGAGGGACTAGCGGGGATTAAAGACTACGAGCAGTACTTC CASSEGLAGIKDYEQYF
TRBJ2-1 TRBV6-5 few TRBD1 TGTGCCAGCAGTTCCTTCGACAGGGCCGTAGGAACAGAGCAGTTCTTC CASSSFDRAVGTEQFF
TRBJ2-1 TRBV9 NA NA TGTGCCAGCAGCGTAGTGGGGGCTTCATACAATGAGCAGTTCTTC CASSVVGASYNEQFF
TRBJ1-2 TRBV28 NA TRBD1 TGTGCCAGCAGTTCGACAGGGTTTTGGGATGGCTACACCTTC CASSSTGFWDGYTF
TRBJ2-1 TRBV7-2 NA NA TGTGCCAGCAGCAAAGGGTGGGGAAATGAGCAGTTCTTC CASSKGWGNEQFF
TRBJ2-2 TRBV7-3 NA TRBD1 TGTGCCAGCAGCTCGGGACAGGGGAATCTAGCGGGGGAGCTGTTTTTT CASSSGQGNLAGELFF
TRBJ2-2 TRBV7-2 NA NA TGTGCCAGCAGCTTAGTAGGGGAAGCCGGGGAGCTGTTTTTT CASSLVGEAGELFF
TRBJ2-5 TRBV28 NA NA TGTGCCAGCAGTTTGTCGGAGACCCAGTACTTC CASSLSETQYF
TRBJ2-7 TRBV6-1 NA TRBD2 TGTGCCAGCAGTGACCGGCGGGGGACCCGATCCTACGAGCAGTACTTC CASSDRRGTRSYEQYF
TRBJ2-2 TRBV5-4 NA NA TGTGCCAGCAGCTTGGCTACGAACACCGGGGAGCTGTTTTTT CASSLATNTGELFF
TRBJ1-1 TRBV5-6 once TRBD1 TGTGCCAGCAGCGGCGGGACAGGGGCCCGTTGGGGTACTGAAGCTTTCTTT CASSGGTGARWGTEAFF
TRBJ2-3 TRBV28 few TRBD1 TGTGCCAGCAGTTCCCAAGTTACAGGGGAGACGCAGTATTTT CASSSQVTGETQYF
TRBJ2-3 TRBV6-5 NA TRBD1 TGTGCCAGCAGTTATTATGGGACAGGGGGAGTAGGTACGCAGTATTTT CASSYYGTGGVGTQYF
TRBJ2-4 TRBV6-1 NA TRBD2 TGTGCCAGCAGTGAATCGGTGGGGGAGGGTTGGGACATTCAGTACTTC CASSESVGEGWDIQYF
TRBJ2-2 TRBV4-1 NA NA TGCGCCAGCAGCCTCCAGACGTTCGCGAACACCGGGGAGCTGTTTTTT CASSLQTFANTGELFF
TRBJ2-5 TRBV14 NA NA TGTGCCAGCAGCCGCCATGGGTCTCCCAGGGGAGAGACCCAGTACTTC CASSRHGSPRGETQYF
TRBJ2-3 TRBV7-9 NA NA TGTGCCAGCAGCTTAGGGGTTTCCCACACAGATACGCAGTATTTT CASSLGVSHTDTQYF
TRBJ2-1 TRBV30 NA NA TGTGCCTGGAGTTTGACTCGGGACTTCCCTCAGCAGTTCTTC CAWSLTRDFPQQFF
TRBJ2-3 TRBV7-7 NA NA TGTGCCAGCAGCTCCCGAGACAGCTCCGATACGCAGTATTTT CASSSRDSSDTQYF
TRBJ1-5 TRBV28 NA NA TGTGCCAGCAGGTCGACAGACAATCAGCCCCAGCATTTT CASRSTDNQPQHF